This T cell receptor (beta chain) was identified in a study of blood T cells in healthy people across ages. It was with a sample-barcoded 5' primer and a J-beta primer mix that a second PCR of roughly 7 to 12 cycles was run. TCRdb reanalysed the 5' RACE reads using MiXCR and keeps one entry per CDR3 protein. This table holds approximately 1.5 million distinct CDR3 sequences, about 42% found once. V was pared by 3 bases and J by 2 bases, with 7 bases of the junction left unmatched. CDR1 ENHRY and CDR2 SYGVKD come from the germline V gene. This CDR3 spans 16 amino acids. Study-level findings and limits: Considered underestimates were the diversity estimates obtained from one million T cells.

This clonotype showed up just once. No antigen is known for it. The study recruited healthy Caucasian donors from Russia who were aged roughly 6 to 95. The clonotype comes from a woman younger than 30 in good health. The V call is TRBV10-3, the J call TRBJ2-3; 8 bases are shared with TRBD2. Material: blood. CDR3 in DNA: TGTGCCATCAGTGATTCTGGCGGGGGGATCACAGATACGCAGTATTTT. Protein product: CAISDSGGGITDTQYF.